This T cell receptor (beta chain) was recorded in a study of CD8+ T cells in alopecia areata. Regarding this clone: Its target is not known.

With 6 bases removed from V and 5 bases from J, the gap between germline ends came to 11 bases. The CDR3 has 12 amino acids. Germline V CDR1 and CDR2: SQVTM, ANQGSEA. Study-level points and caveats: Among the cells sequenced in scalp samples are also the resident alphabeta T cells of normal skin.

Following RNA extraction, reverse transcription yielded cDNA that acted as the sequencing template. Sequenced by immunoSEQ multiplex PCR; TCRdb stores in-frame clones only, minus some. The data contain 170,000 or so clones, 63% of them singletons. The V call is TRBV29-1, the J call TRBJ1-5, with D hard to call. The sample in question was CD4+ T cells sorted from blood, obtained at week 0. The receptor comes from a human donor with alopecia areata. In nucleotides, the CDR3 is TGCAGCGTGGCCTATCAGGATCAGCCCCAGCATTTT. This encodes CSVAYQDQPQHF.